Listed below are T cell receptor beta chains from one sample, sequenced in a study of shared clonotypes between healthy human individuals. Assay used: immunoSEQ multiplex PCR; TCRdb lists only in-frame clones, some missing. This repertoire shows about 990,000 clones, roughly 74% found once; its top ten account for roughly 0.65%. What was sequenced was memory CD4+ T cells from PBMCs. All receptors come from a man between 18 and 29 years old in good health. Some clones in this sample may be carry-over from other donors' samples. Both conserved end residues are part of each CDR3.

CDR3aa: CSAENYEQYF
v_gene: TRBV20-1
j_gene: TRBJ2-7

CDR3aa: CASRLGALETQYF
v_gene: TRBV5-1
j_gene: TRBJ2-5

CDR3aa: CASSLVADEQFF
v_gene: TRBV5-1
j_gene: TRBJ2-1

CDR3aa: CASSLRGQGYEQYF
v_gene: TRBV28
j_gene: TRBJ2-7

CDR3aa: CASSRLPGRLLPPTF
v_gene: TRBV14
j_gene: TRBJ2-6

CDR3aa: CASSWNPTGLRPQHF
v_gene: TRBV5-5
j_gene: TRBJ1-5

CDR3aa: CSVEAGLTSYGYTF
v_gene: TRBV29-1
j_gene: TRBJ1-2

CDR3aa: CASSQGGDIQYF
v_gene: TRBV4-2
j_gene: TRBJ2-4

CDR3aa: CASRLPGVPNYGYTF
v_gene: TRBV11-2
j_gene: TRBJ1-2

CDR3aa: CASSQLGRTIPLFTDTQYF
v_gene: TRBV4-1
j_gene: TRBJ2-3

CDR3aa: CASSLNPGGTYGYTF
v_gene: TRBV5-8
j_gene: TRBJ1-2

CDR3aa: CASSLGDRGEQYF
v_gene: TRBV5-6
j_gene: TRBJ2-5

CDR3aa: CASSLDWSSYNEQFF
v_gene: TRBV5-1
j_gene: TRBJ2-1

CDR3aa: CASSSQRTRFDEQFF
v_gene: TRBV7-9
j_gene: TRBJ2-1

CDR3aa: CASSRTSGVYNEQFF
v_gene: TRBV28
j_gene: TRBJ2-1

CDR3aa: CASSYTGNSGNTIYF
v_gene: TRBV11-2
j_gene: TRBJ1-3

CDR3aa: CATSRGYGQGAEQYF
v_gene: TRBV15
j_gene: TRBJ2-7

CDR3aa: CASSVGGQGANVLTF
v_gene: TRBV9
j_gene: TRBJ2-6

CDR3aa: CASRGPGRDYGYTF
v_gene: TRBV5-1
j_gene: TRBJ1-2

CDR3aa: CAWSGDMNTEAFF
v_gene: TRBV30
j_gene: TRBJ1-1

CDR3aa: CTSSQDRRLAFENEQFF
v_gene: TRBV1
j_gene: TRBJ2-1

CDR3aa: CASSPGTGNEKLFF
v_gene: TRBV18
j_gene: TRBJ1-4

CDR3aa: CSGTIWTGGRNEQFF
v_gene: TRBV29-1
j_gene: TRBJ2-1

CDR3aa: CASSGGRALGGELFF
v_gene: TRBV2
j_gene: TRBJ2-2

CDR3aa: CASSQVDMGLNNQPQHF
v_gene: TRBV4-1
j_gene: TRBJ1-5

CDR3aa: CASSPVPYGEQFF
v_gene: TRBV18
j_gene: TRBJ2-1

CDR3aa: CASSLAGAYEQYF
v_gene: TRBV7-9
j_gene: TRBJ2-7

CDR3aa: CASSALKFGGYQPQHF
v_gene: TRBV6-1
j_gene: TRBJ1-5

CDR3aa: CATSTRLQRGETQYF
v_gene: TRBV15
j_gene: TRBJ2-5

CDR3aa: CASSALERNYGYTF
v_gene: TRBV2
j_gene: TRBJ1-2

CDR3aa: CASSPQGATKNIQYF
v_gene: TRBV18
j_gene: TRBJ2-4

CDR3aa: CASSPRSGANEKLFF
v_gene: TRBV27
j_gene: TRBJ1-4

CDR3aa: CASSLGLAGYQETQYF
v_gene: TRBV5-1
j_gene: TRBJ2-5

CDR3aa: CASSKGAGDLHEQYF
v_gene: TRBV18
j_gene: TRBJ2-7

CDR3aa: CASSPIYRSNQPQHF
v_gene: TRBV27
j_gene: TRBJ1-5

CDR3aa: CAWSGERTRAFF
v_gene: TRBV30
j_gene: TRBJ1-1

CDR3aa: CASSPETDRSYEQYF
v_gene: TRBV18
j_gene: TRBJ2-7

CDR3aa: CASSGSGPALLEQFF
v_gene: TRBV19
j_gene: TRBJ2-1

CDR3aa: CASSPPYSGIHEQYF
v_gene: TRBV6-5
j_gene: TRBJ2-7

CDR3aa: CASSKGQGTEKLFF
v_gene: TRBV5-1
j_gene: TRBJ1-4

CDR3aa: CASDLATQETQYF
v_gene: TRBV2
j_gene: TRBJ2-5

CDR3aa: CASSEGNEGQYF
v_gene: TRBV2
j_gene: TRBJ2-3

CDR3aa: CASSPHGDFGYEQYF
v_gene: TRBV5-1
j_gene: TRBJ2-7